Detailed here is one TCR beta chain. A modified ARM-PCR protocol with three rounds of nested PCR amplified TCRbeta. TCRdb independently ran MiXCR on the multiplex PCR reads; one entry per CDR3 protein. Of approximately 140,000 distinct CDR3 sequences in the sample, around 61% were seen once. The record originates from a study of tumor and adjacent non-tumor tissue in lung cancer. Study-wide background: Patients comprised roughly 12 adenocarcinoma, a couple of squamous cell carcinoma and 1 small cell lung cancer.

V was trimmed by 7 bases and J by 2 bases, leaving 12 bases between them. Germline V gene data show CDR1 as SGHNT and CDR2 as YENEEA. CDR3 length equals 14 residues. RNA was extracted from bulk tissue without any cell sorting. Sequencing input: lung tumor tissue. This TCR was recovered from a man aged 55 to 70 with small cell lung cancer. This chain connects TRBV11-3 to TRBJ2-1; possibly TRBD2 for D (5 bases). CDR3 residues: CASNLGGPYNEQFF. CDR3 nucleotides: TGTGCCAGCAACTTGGGCGGGCCCTACAATGAGCAGTTCTTC.